The T cell receptor (beta chain) under discussion was sequenced for a study of blood T cell repertoires in COVID-19. As for the study in general: Spain, Italy and the United States supplied samples that represented acute and convalescent COVID-19.

Patients at the Seattle site were enrolled during active infection and followed longitudinally. Sequencing was performed with immunoSEQ multiplex PCR; in TCRdb, only in-frame clones are kept and a portion is missing. The sample includes hundreds of thousands of clones, 88% of them seen just once. CDR1 and CDR2 (germline): SGHTS, YDEGEE. V was pared by 0 bases and J by 1 base, with 12 bases between. This CDR3 contains 16 residues. Source material: peripheral blood. The chain carries TRBV5-8 and TRBJ2-3, with a possible D match to TRBD1 (5 bases). The receptor was isolated from a woman aged 70-85 years with COVID-19, enrolled during active disease. In DNA form, the CDR3 reads TGTGCCAGCAGCTTGGCCGGAGACAGCCGCACAGATACGCAGTATTTT. It codes for CASSLAGDSRTDTQYF.